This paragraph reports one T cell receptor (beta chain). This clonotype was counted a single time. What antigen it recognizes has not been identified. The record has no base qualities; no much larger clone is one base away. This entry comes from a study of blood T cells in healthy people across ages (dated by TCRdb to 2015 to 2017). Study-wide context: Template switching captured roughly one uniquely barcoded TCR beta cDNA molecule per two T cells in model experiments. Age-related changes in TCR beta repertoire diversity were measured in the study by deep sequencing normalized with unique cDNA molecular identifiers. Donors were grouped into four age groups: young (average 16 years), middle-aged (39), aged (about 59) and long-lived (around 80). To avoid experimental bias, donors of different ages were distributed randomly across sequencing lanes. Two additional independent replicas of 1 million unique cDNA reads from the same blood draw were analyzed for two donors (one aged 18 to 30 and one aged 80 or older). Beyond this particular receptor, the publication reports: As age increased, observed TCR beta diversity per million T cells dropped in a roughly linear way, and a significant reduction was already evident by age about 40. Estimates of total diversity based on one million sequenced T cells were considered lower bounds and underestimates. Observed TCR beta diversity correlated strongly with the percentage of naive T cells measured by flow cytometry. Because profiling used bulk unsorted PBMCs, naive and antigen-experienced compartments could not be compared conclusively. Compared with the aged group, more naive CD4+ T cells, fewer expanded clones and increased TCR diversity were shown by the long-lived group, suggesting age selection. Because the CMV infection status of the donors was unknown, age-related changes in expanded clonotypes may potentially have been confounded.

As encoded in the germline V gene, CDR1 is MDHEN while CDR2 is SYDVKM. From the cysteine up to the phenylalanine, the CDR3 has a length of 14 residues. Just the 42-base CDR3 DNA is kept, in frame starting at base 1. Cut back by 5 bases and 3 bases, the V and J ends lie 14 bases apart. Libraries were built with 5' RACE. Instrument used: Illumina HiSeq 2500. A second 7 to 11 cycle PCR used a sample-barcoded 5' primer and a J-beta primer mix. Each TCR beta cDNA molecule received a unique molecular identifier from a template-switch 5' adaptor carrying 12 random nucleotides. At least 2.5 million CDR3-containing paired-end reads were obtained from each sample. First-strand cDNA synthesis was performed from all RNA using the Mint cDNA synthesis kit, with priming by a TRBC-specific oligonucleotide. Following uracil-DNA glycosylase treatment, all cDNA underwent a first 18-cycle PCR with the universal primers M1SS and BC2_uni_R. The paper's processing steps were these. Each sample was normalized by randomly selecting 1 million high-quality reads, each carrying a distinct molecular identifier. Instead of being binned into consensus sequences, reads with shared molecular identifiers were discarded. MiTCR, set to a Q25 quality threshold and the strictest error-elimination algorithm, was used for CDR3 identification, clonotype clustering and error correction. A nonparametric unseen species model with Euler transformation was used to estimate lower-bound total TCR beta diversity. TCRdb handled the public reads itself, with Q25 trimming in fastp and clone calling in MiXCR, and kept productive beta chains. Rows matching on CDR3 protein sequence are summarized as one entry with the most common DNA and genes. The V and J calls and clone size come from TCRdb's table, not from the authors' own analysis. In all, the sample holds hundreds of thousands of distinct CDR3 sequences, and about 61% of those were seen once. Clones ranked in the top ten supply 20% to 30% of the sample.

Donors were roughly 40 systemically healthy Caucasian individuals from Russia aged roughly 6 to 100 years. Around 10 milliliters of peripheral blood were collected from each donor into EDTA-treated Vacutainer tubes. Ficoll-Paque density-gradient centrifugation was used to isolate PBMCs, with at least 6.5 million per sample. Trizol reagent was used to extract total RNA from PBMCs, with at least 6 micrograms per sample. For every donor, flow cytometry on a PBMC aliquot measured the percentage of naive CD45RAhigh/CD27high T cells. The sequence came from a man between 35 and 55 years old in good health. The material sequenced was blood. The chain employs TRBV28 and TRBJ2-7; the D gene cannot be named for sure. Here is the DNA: TGTGCCAGCAGTCCCATTCGAGCGAGCTACGAGCAGTACTTC. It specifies CASSPIRASYEQYF.